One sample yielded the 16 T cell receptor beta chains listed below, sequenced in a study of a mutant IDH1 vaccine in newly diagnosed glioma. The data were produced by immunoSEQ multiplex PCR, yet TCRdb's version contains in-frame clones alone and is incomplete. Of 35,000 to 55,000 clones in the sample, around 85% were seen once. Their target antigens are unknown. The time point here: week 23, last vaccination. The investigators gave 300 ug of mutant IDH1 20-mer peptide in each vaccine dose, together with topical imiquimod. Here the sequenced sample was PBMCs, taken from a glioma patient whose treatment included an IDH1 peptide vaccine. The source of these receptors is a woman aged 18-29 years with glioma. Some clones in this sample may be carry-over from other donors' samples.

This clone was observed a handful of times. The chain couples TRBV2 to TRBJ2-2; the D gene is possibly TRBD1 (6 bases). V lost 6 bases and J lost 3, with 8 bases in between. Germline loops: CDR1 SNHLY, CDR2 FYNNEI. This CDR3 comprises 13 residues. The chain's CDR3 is CASSRQDTGELFF. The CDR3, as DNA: TGTGCCAGCAGCCGACAGGACACCGGGGAGCTGTTTTTT.

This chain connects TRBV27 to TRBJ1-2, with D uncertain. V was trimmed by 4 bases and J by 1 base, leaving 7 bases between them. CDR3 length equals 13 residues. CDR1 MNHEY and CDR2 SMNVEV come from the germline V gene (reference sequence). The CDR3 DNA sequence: TGTGCCAGCAGTTCGTTCGGTAACTATGGCTACACCTTC. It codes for CASSSFGNYGYTF.

This CDR3 reads CASGNRGDDEQYF. CDR3 in DNA: TGTGCTAGTGGGAACAGGGGCGATGACGAGCAGTACTTC. J is TRBJ2-7 and V is TRBV12-5; 7 bases line up with TRBD1. This CDR3 spans 13 amino acids. The V gene's germline CDR1 is LGHNT and CDR2 FRNRAP. V trimming: 6 bases; J trimming: 5 bases; junction bases outside the gene matches: 7. Variable domain in full (rest from reference TRBV12-5 and TRBJ2-7): DARVTQTPRHKVTEMGQEVTMRCQPILGHNTVFWYRQTMMQGLELLAYFRNRAPLDDSGMPKDRFSAEMPDATLATLKIQPSEPRDSAVYFCASGNRGDDEQYFGPGTRLTVT.

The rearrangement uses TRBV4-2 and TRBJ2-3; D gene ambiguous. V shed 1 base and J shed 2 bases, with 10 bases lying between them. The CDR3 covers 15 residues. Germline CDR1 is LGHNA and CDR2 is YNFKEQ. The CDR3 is CASSQGADATDTQYF. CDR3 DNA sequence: TGTGCCAGCAGCCAAGGCGCGGACGCCACAGATACGCAGTATTTT.

This CDR3 is CASSLSPVGAYTEAFF. The DNA for the CDR3 is TGTGCCAGCAGCTTATCGCCTGTGGGGGCTTACACTGAAGCTTTCTTT. V is TRBV5-5 and J is TRBJ1-1; D perhaps matches TRBD1 (6 bases). CDR3 length: 16 residues. Deletions cut 2 bases from V and 3 bases from J, with 17 bases between. Germline values: CDR1 SGHKS, CDR2 YYEKEE (reference sequence).

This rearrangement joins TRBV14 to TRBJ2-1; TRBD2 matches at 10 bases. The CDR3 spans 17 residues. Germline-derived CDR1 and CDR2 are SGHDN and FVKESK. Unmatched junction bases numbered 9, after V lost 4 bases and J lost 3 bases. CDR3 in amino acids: CASSRRLAGALYNEQFF. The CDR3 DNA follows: TGTGCCAGCAGCCGCCGACTAGCGGGTGCCCTCTACAATGAGCAGTTCTTC.

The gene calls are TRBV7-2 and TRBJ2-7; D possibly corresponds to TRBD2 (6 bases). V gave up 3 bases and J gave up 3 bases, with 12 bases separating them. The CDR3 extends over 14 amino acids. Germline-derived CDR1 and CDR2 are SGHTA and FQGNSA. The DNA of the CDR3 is TGTGCCAGCAGCTTTCGCGGGGTTATCTACGAGCAGTACTTC. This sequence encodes CASSFRGVIYEQYF.

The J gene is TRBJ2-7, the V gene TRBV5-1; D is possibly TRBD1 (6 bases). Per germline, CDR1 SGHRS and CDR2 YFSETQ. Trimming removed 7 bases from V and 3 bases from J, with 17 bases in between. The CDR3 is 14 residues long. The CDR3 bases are TGCGCCAGCGGCGTCCGGGACATCAACTACGAGCAGTACTTC. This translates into CASGVRDINYEQYF.

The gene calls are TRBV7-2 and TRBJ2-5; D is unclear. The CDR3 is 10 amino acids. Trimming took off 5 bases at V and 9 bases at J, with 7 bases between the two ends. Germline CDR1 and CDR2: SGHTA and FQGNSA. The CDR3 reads CASSREAQYF. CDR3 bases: TGTGCCAGCAGCCGCGAGGCCCAGTACTTC.

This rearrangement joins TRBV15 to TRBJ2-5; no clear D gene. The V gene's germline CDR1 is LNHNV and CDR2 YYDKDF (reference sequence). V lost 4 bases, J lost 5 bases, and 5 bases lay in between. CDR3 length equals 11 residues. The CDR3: CATSMEETQYF. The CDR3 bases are TGTGCCACCAGCATGGAGGAGACCCAGTACTTC.

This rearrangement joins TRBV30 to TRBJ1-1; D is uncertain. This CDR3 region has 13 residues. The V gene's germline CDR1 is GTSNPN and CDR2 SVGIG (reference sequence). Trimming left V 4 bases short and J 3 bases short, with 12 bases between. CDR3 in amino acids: CAWKKSRDTEAFF. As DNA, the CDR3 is TGTGCCTGGAAAAAATCGAGGGACACTGAAGCTTTCTTT.

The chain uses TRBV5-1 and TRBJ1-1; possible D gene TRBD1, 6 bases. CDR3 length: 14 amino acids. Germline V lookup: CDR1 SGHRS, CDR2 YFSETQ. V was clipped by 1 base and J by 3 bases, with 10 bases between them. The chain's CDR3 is CASSLKGGDTEAFF. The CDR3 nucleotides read TGCGCCAGCAGCTTGAAAGGGGGAGACACTGAAGCTTTCTTT. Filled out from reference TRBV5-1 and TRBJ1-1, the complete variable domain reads KAGVTQTPRYLIKTRGQQVTLSCSPISGHRSVSWYQQTPGQGLQFLFEYFSETQRNKGNFPGRFSGRQFSNSRSEMNVSTLELGDSALYLCASSLKGGDTEAFFGQGTRLTVV.

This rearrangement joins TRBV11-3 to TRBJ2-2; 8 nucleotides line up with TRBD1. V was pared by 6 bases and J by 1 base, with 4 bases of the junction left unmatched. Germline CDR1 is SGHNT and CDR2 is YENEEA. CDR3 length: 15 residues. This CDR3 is CASSSGTGNTGELFF. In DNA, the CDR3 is TGTGCCAGCAGTTCCGGGACAGGGAACACCGGGGAGCTGTTTTTT.

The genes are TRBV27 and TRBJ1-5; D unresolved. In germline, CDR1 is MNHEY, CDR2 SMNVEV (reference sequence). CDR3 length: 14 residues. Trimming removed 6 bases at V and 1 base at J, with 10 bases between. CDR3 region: CASRNPGSNQPQHF. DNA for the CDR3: TGTGCCAGCAGAAATCCGGGGAGCAATCAGCCCCAGCATTTT.

In nucleotides, the CDR3 is TGTGCCAGCGGGGACAGGGGGGGTGCTACCTACGAGCAGTACTTC. Protein sequence: CASGDRGGATYEQYF. The chain carries TRBV6-1 and TRBJ2-7, with 11 bases aligning to TRBD1. Germline V CDR1 and CDR2: MNHNS, SASEGT. The CDR3 is 15 residues long. Germline trimming cut 8 bases from V and 2 bases from J; bases unmatched to any gene: 8.

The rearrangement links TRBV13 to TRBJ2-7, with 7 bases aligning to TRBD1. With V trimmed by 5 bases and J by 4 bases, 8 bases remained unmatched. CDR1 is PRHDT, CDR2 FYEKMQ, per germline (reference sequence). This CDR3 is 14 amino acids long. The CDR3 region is CASSLGTDPYEQYF. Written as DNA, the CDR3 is TGTGCCAGCAGCCTCGGGACAGACCCTTACGAGCAGTACTTC.